This TCR beta chain appears in the sequencing data of a study of radiation and T cells in renal cell carcinoma. Details on this clone: Its antigen is currently unknown.

Time point here: blood 4 weeks post-SBRT, at nephrectomy. Treatment: 15 Gy SBRT to primary tumor, nephrectomy 4 weeks later. Nephrectomy followed 15 Gy stereotactic body radiation by 4 weeks. The patient's renal cell carcinoma had clear cell pathology. Germline assignment: CDR1 MGHRA and CDR2 YSYEKL. The CDR3 is made up of 17 amino acids. The V gene end was trimmed by 0 bases and the J gene end by 2 bases; junction bases not matched to a gene: 5. Study observations and caveats: Pretreatment tumor biopsies were lacking, so baseline clonotypes are unknown.

Profiled with immunoSEQ multiplex PCR; TCRdb holds only in-frame clones, not every one. The repertoire holds around 74,000 clones, with 83% as singletons. The material sequenced was blood, taken from a patient whose treatment included radiotherapy and nephrectomy. The chain is built from TRBV4-1 and TRBJ2-1; 9 bases are a match to TRBD2. This sequence was found in a woman aged 60-75 years with renal cell carcinoma. CDR3 DNA: TGCGCCAGCAGCCAAGACCAGCGGGAGGTGACCTACAATGAGCAGTTCTTC. Translation gives CASSQDQREVTYNEQFF.